This T cell receptor beta chain was found in a study of identical twins. This clonotype was detected ten times or more. TCRdb independently ran MiXCR on the 5' RACE reads; one entry per CDR3 protein. Seen here are around 690,000 distinct CDR3 sequences, about 20% observed once, and the top ten hold roughly 4%. The germline V gene has CDR1 LNHNV and CDR2 YYDKDF (reference sequence). The CDR3 consists of 16 residues. V was clipped by 2 bases and J by 7 bases, with 20 bases between them. The data were also submitted as part of a second study, on T cells expressing NK-cell markers. That source adds: NKG2C+ dominant clonotypes from 5 to 7 donors made up about 1.0-7.5% of CD8+ T cells.

The material sequenced was PBMCs. This receptor was identified in a woman aged 18-29 years in good health. V and J are TRBV15 and TRBJ2-5; perhaps TRBD1 as D (6 bases). This CDR3 reads CATSRSRDKLLGTQYF. The CDR3 DNA sequence: TGTGCCACCAGCAGATCACGGGACAAATTGCTGGGGACCCAGTACTTC.